Following are 19 T cell receptor beta chains from one sample sequenced in a study of long-term antiretroviral therapy in people with HIV. The assay, immunoSEQ v3.0, was run at survey level. Measured with immunoSEQ multiplex PCR; TCRdb has only the in-frame clones, and not every one. Of about 28,000 clones detected, 84% appear once; the ten largest clones hold 6.2%. The specimen was unsorted PBMCs, collected 0.4 years after starting antiretroviral therapy. The receptors come from a man younger than 35 with HIV.

The chain is built from TRBV5-4 and TRBJ1-2; no firm D call. V was clipped by 6 bases and J by 2 bases, with 20 bases between them. Per the germline V gene, CDR1 is SGHNT and CDR2 is YYREEE (reference sequence). This CDR3 has 16 amino acids. CDR3 region: CASIPEVGSGNYGYTF. CDR3 DNA: TGTGCCAGCATCCCGGAGGTCGGGTCTGGGAACTATGGCTACACCTTC. Using reference TRBV5-4 and TRBJ1-2 for the parts outside the CDR3, the full variable domain is ETGVTQSPTHLIKTRGQQVTLRCSSQSGHNTVSWYQQALGQGPQFIFQYYREEENGRGNFPPRFSGLQFPNYSSELNVNALELDDSALYLCASIPEVGSGNYGYTFGSGTRLTVV.

The chain is built from TRBV6-5 and TRBJ1-6; 8 bases match TRBD1. The germline V gene has CDR1 MNHEY and CDR2 SVGAGI. CDR3 length: 14 amino acids. Trimming at V came to 6 bases and at J to 4 bases, leaving 2 bases not matched to a gene. The CDR3 region has the DNA TGTGCCAGCAGCCGACAGGGGTATAATTCACCCCTCCACTTT. The encoded protein is CASSRQGYNSPLHF.

The rearrangement links TRBV10-1 to TRBJ2-5; TRBD2 matches at 12 bases. With V trimmed by 3 bases and J by 6 bases, 8 bases remained unmatched. Per germline, CDR1 WNHNN and CDR2 SYGVQD (reference sequence). The CDR3 covers 16 residues. The CDR3 region has the DNA TGCGCCAGCAGTGAAGGACTAGCGGGATCCTTCCAGACCCAGTACTTC. This translates into CASSEGLAGSFQTQYF.

The chain links TRBV7-3 to TRBJ2-1; TRBD2 matches at 9 bases. V was pared by 5 bases and J by 7 bases, with 15 bases of the junction left unmatched. This CDR3 has 17 residues. The germline V gene has CDR1 SGHTA and CDR2 FQGTGA. CDR3 sequence reads: CASSLGGAGGPGNEQFF. Here the CDR3 DNA reads TGTGCCAGCAGCCTAGGCGGGGCGGGAGGGCCAGGAAATGAGCAGTTCTTC.

J is TRBJ1-1 and V is TRBV19; D possibly corresponds to TRBD1 (6 bases). Germline CDR1 reads LNHDA; CDR2 reads SQIVND (reference sequence). CDR3 length: 16 amino acids. Between the trimmed V and J ends, which lost 2 bases and 1 base, there was a span of 14 bases. The CDR3 DNA follows: TGTGCCAGTAGTATAAGGACAGAAAAAAGGAACACTGAAGCTTTCTTT. Translation: CASSIRTEKRNTEAFF. The whole variable domain, filled in from reference TRBV19 and TRBJ1-1, reads DGGITQSPKYLFRKEGQNVTLSCEQNLNHDAMYWYRQDPGQGLRLIYYSQIVNDFQKGDIAEGYSVSREKKESFPLTVTSAQKNPTAFYLCASSIRTEKRNTEAFFGQGTRLTVV.

The chain employs TRBV9 and TRBJ1-4; a weak D match, TRBD1 (5 bases). Germline CDR1 SGDLS, CDR2 YYNGEE. The CDR3 loop spans 14 amino acids. V was shortened by 8 bases and J by 12 bases, with 23 bases between the two germline ends. The CDR3 DNA follows: TGTGCCAGTTCCCCGAGAGCCGGGGGGAGGGAACTGTTTTTT. Translating it yields CASSPRAGGRELFF.

The gene calls are TRBV27 and TRBJ2-7; D perhaps matches TRBD2 (5 bases). The CDR3 contains 14 residues. Germline V gene lookup returns CDR1 MNHEY and CDR2 SMNVEV (reference sequence). V shed 3 bases and J shed 0 bases, with 9 bases lying between them. The CDR3 sequence: CASSFGNPSYEQYF. The CDR3 nucleotides are TGTGCCAGCAGTTTCGGGAACCCCTCCTACGAGCAGTACTTC.

The rearrangement uses TRBV9 and TRBJ2-2; perhaps TRBD2 as D (7 bases). Germline V gene data show CDR1 as SGDLS and CDR2 as YYNGEE. The CDR3 covers 17 residues. Trimming took 3 bases from V and 4 from J, leaving 19 bases between them. CDR3 DNA: TGTGCCAGCAGCGATAGTCGGGGGGCTAGAGGCACCGGGGAGCTGTTTTTT. Its translation is CASSDSRGARGTGELFF.

The chain uses TRBV4-1 and TRBJ2-2; 11 nucleotides line up with TRBD2. CDR1 is MGHRA and CDR2 is YSYEKL in the germline V gene. After removal of 4 bases from V and 5 bases from J, the junction contained 3 bases not matched to a gene. The length of the CDR3 is 15 residues. CDR3 sequence reads: CASSPLAGGTGELFF. The CDR3 region has the DNA TGCGCCAGCAGCCCCCTAGCGGGGGGAACCGGGGAGCTGTTTTTT.

In this sample, this clone turned up a few times. The chain couples TRBV28 to TRBJ1-1; D is unclear. Trimming took 3 bases from V and 1 from J, leaving 6 bases between them. CDR3 length: 13 residues. Germline V gene lookup returns CDR1 MDHEN and CDR2 SYDVKM. The CDR3 here is CASSFGRNTEAFF. The CDR3 nucleotides are TGTGCCAGCAGTTTTGGACGGAACACTGAAGCTTTCTTT.

The chain uses TRBV7-9 and TRBJ2-7; 7 positions match TRBD1. With V trimmed by 2 bases and J by 2 bases, 6 bases remained unmatched. The germline V gene encodes CDR1 SEHNR and CDR2 FQNEAQ (reference sequence). CDR3 size: 15 residues. The DNA for the CDR3 is TGTGCCAGCAGCTTACCCGGGACAGAAGCCTACGAGCAGTACTTC. Encoded protein: CASSLPGTEAYEQYF.

This sequence joins TRBV27 and TRBJ2-7; D is undetermined. Deletions cut 5 bases from V and 4 bases from J, with 15 bases between. The germline V gene encodes CDR1 MNHEY and CDR2 SMNVEV (reference sequence). The CDR3 is 14 amino acids. The CDR3 DNA follows: TGTGCCAGCAGTAAGCTTAAAGACCTTTACGAGCAGTACTTC. This translates into CASSKLKDLYEQYF.

The chain recombines TRBV2 with TRBJ1-1; D not resolved. Germline assignment: CDR1 SNHLY and CDR2 FYNNEI. The CDR3 has 16 amino acids. V shed 5 bases and J shed 2 bases, with 18 bases lying between them. The CDR3 bases are TGTGCCAGCAGTAGCCTCGATCTGGCAGCTAACACTGAAGCTTTCTTT. Protein sequence: CASSSLDLAANTEAFF.

On this clone itself: Sequence at one end of the junction differs from germline and may be a read error. The chain couples TRBV7-7 to TRBJ2-1; no clear D gene. The length of the CDR3 is 13 residues. CDR1 and CDR2 from the germline V gene are SSHAT and FNYEAQ (reference sequence). The CDR3 region has the DNA TGTGCTAGCAGCACACGGGCGTTCAATGAGCAGTTCTTC. This translates into CASSTRAFNEQFF.

CDR3 amino acids: CASSPDGLPYNEQFF. In DNA form, the CDR3 reads TGTGCCAGCAGTCCAGACGGACTCCCCTACAATGAGCAGTTCTTC. The chain combines TRBV27 with TRBJ2-1, with D perhaps matching TRBD2 (5 bases). The V and J ends lost 5 bases and 2 bases respectively, with 13 bases between them. The CDR3 has 15 residues. The germline CDR1 and CDR2 sequences are MNHEY and SMNVEV (reference sequence).

This clone was seen only a few times. The chain joins TRBV19 to TRBJ2-7, with D possibly called TRBD1 or TRBD2 (5 bases each). There are 14 residues in the CDR3. Germline V gene lookup returns CDR1 LNHDA and CDR2 SQIVND (reference sequence). V lost 5 bases and J 2 bases, leaving 13 bases between the germline ends. The CDR3: CASSPGTVAYEQYF. In DNA, the CDR3 is TGTGCCAGTAGTCCTGGGACGGTCGCCTACGAGCAGTACTTC.

This clone came up once. The genes are TRBV29-1 and TRBJ2-5; TRBD2 matches at 12 bases. The CDR3 runs to 16 residues. CDR1 and CDR2 from the germline V gene are SQVTM and ANQGSEA. V was clipped by 7 bases and J by 1 base; unmatched bases: 10. CDR3 protein: CSASLTSGGPQETQYF. For the CDR3, the DNA is TGCAGCGCCTCCTTGACTAGCGGGGGCCCCCAAGAGACCCAGTACTTC.

The chain has TRBV5-6 and TRBJ2-2; tentative D call: TRBD1 (5 bases). V was trimmed by 0 bases and J by 1 base, leaving 13 bases between them. Germline loops: CDR1 SGHDT, CDR2 YYEEEE. This CDR3 comprises 17 residues. The CDR3 reads CASSLGVGQVNTGELFF. The CDR3 DNA reads as TGTGCCAGCAGCTTGGGAGTGGGGCAGGTGAACACCGGGGAGCTGTTTTTT.

The chain carries TRBV27 and TRBJ2-1; no clear D gene. The CDR3 spans 13 residues. Germline V gene sequence: CDR1 MNHEY, CDR2 SMNVEV (reference sequence). The V end was cut by 2 bases, the J end by 7 bases, with 9 bases between. CDR3 DNA sequence: TGTGCCAGCAGTTTAGGCCCTGGGAATGAGCAGTTCTTC. It codes for CASSLGPGNEQFF.